This entry lists 9 T cell receptor beta chains sequenced from one sample in a study of T cell repertoires in cytomegalovirus infection. TCRdb passed the reads through MiXCR, listing each CDR3 protein once. The sample holds 750,000 to 950,000 distinct CDR3 sequences, just under 30% seen once. Antigens of these TCRs are unknown. The sequences come from cultured CD8+ T cells from PBMCs, collected from culture after CMV antigen stimulation. All receptors derive from a human donor in good health (CMV status not recorded). Some clones in this sample may be carry-over from other donors' samples.

This clonotype was observed a handful of times. The rearrangement links TRBV7-6 to TRBJ2-7, with 11 positions matching TRBD2. Trimming cost V 1 base and J 3 bases; bases outside gene matches: 5. Germline CDR1 and CDR2: SGHVS and FNYEAQ. The CDR3 is 16 amino acids. The CDR3 sequence: CASSLEASGGLYEQYF. In DNA form, the CDR3 reads TGTGCCAGCAGCTTAGAGGCTAGCGGGGGGCTCTACGAGCAGTACTTC.

Many counts were recorded for this clonotype. The chain uses TRBV7-2 and TRBJ2-2; 7 nucleotides match TRBD2. Germline assignment: CDR1 SGHTA and CDR2 FQGNSA. Germline trimming cut 4 bases from V and 2 bases from J; bases unmatched to any gene: 10. The CDR3 totals 17 residues. The CDR3 is CASSSFPGGGNTGELFF. CDR3 coding DNA: TGTGCCAGCAGCTCGTTCCCTGGGGGGGGAAACACCGGGGAGCTGTTTTTT.

This clonotype was detected ten times or more. The chain combines TRBV12-3 or TRBV12-4 with TRBJ2-3; 10 bases align to TRBD1. V trimming: 1 base; J trimming: 3 bases; junction bases outside the gene matches: 1. The CDR3 length is 15 residues. The CDR3 sequence is CASSLGTGGTDTQYF. CDR3 nucleotides: TGTGCCAGCAGTTTAGGGACAGGGGGAACAGATACGCAGTATTTT.

This clonotype was recorded a few times. CDR3 in amino acids: CASSGDGQGGYGYTF. The CDR3 region has the DNA TGTGCCAGCAGTGGCGACGGACAGGGGGGCTATGGCTACACCTTC. The chain joins TRBV12-3 or TRBV12-4 to TRBJ1-2; 10 bases align to TRBD1. J was trimmed by 4 bases and V by 5 bases; bases with no gene match: 7. This CDR3 has 15 residues.

This clonotype appeared many times. The V gene is TRBV6-4, the J gene TRBJ2-7; D is unclear. The CDR3 loop spans 11 amino acids. CDR1 and CDR2 (germline): MRHNA, SNTAGT. With 2 bases removed from V and 7 bases from J, the gap between germline ends came to 6 bases. The CDR3 sequence is CASSDGREQYF. DNA for the CDR3: TGTGCCAGCAGTGACGGAAGGGAGCAGTACTTC.

The chain links TRBV2 to TRBJ1-5; 10 nucleotides match TRBD1. Germline V gene lookup returns CDR1 SNHLY and CDR2 FYNNEI. The ends lost 2 bases at V and 4 bases at J; junction bases unmatched: 5. The CDR3 runs to 16 residues. CDR3 nucleotides: TGTGCCAGCAGTGAACCCGGGACAGGGGAGAATCAGCCCCAGCATTTT. Translating it yields CASSEPGTGENQPQHF.

This rearrangement joins TRBV5-3 to TRBJ2-3, with D perhaps TRBD2 (5 bases). TRBV5-3 counts as an open reading frame of uncertain function. Trimming shortened V by 8 bases and J by 5 bases, and 24 bases separated the two germline ends. The CDR3 runs to 16 residues. Here the CDR3 DNA reads TGTGCCAGCAGCGGAAAAGATCCGGCGGCGAGAGATACGCAGTATTTT. Amino acids: CASSGKDPAARDTQYF.

This chain connects TRBV20-1 to TRBJ2-7, with a possible D match to TRBD1 (7 bases). V was shortened by 0 bases and J by 5 bases, with 17 bases between the two germline ends. The CDR3 is 15 amino acids. Germline V CDR1 and CDR2: DFQATT, SNEGSKA (reference sequence). DNA of the CDR3: TGCAGTGCTAGAGATGGTGAGAGCAGGGGGGACGAGCAGTACTTC. It codes for CSARDGESRGDEQYF.

This chain links TRBV7-9 with TRBJ2-7, with D possibly TRBD1 on 5 matching bases. Germline V gene data show CDR1 as SEHNR and CDR2 as FQNEAQ (reference sequence). This CDR3 contains 15 residues. The V and J ends lost 4 bases and 5 bases respectively, with 18 bases between them. DNA for the CDR3: TGTGCCAGCAGCTCCTCTGGAAGGGGAAGCAACGAGCAGTACTTC. Encoded protein: CASSSSGRGSNEQYF.